These 8 T cell receptor beta chains originate from one sample sequenced in a study of T cell responses to AZD1222 COVID-19 vaccine. TCRdb keeps only in-frame clones here, not all; method: immunoSEQ multiplex PCR. Of 95,000 to 150,000 clones detected, approximately 90% appear once; the ten largest clones hold around 8.2%. This sample comprised peripheral blood, obtained 28 days after the second AZD1222 dose. The receptors here all came from an adult who received the AZD1222 COVID-19 vaccine.

The chain has TRBV5-5 and TRBJ1-2, with 9 nucleotides matching TRBD1. The CDR3 covers 16 residues. Germline lookup yields CDR1 SGHKS and CDR2 YYEKEE (reference sequence). With V trimmed by 3 bases and J by 6 bases, 12 bases remained unmatched. CDR3 nucleotides: TGTGCCAGCAGCTCGACCCTAGAAGGACAGGGGAATGGCTACACCTTC. This gives the protein CASSSTLEGQGNGYTF.

V is TRBV7-2 and J is TRBJ2-3; TRBD2 matches at 13 bases. J gave up 2 bases and V 1 base, and 6 bases lay outside the gene matches. In germline, CDR1 is SGHTA, CDR2 FQGNSA. CDR3 size: 18 residues. Written as DNA, the CDR3 is TGTGCCAGCAGCTTAGTGACCGGGACTAGCGGGACCACAGATACGCAGTATTTT. It encodes CASSLVTGTSGTTDTQYF.

The rearrangement joins TRBV2 to TRBJ2-6, with D possibly being TRBD1 (5 bases). The CDR3 is 16 residues long. Trimming left V 3 bases short and J 1 base short, with 10 bases between. Per the germline V gene, CDR1 is SNHLY and CDR2 is FYNNEI. CDR3 protein: CASSDQTVSGANVLTF. The CDR3, as DNA: TGTGCCAGCAGTGACCAGACAGTTTCTGGGGCCAACGTCCTGACTTTC.

On this clone: The junction differs from germline at one of its ends, possibly a read error. The chain uses TRBV28 and TRBJ1-5; tentative D call: TRBD1 (5 bases). CDR1 MDHEN and CDR2 SYDVKM come from the germline V gene. This CDR3 is 12 amino acids long. The CDR3 DNA reads as TGTACCAGCGGGGGAAACAATCAGCCCCAGCATTTT. Translating gives CTSGGNNQPQHF.

In this sample, this clone turned up a few times. The gene calls are TRBV15 and TRBJ2-5; weak D call: TRBD2 (5 bases). The V end lost 6 bases, the J end lost 5 bases, and 13 bases lay between the germline ends. CDR1 and CDR2 from the germline V gene are LNHNV and YYDKDF (reference sequence). CDR3 length: 13 amino acids. In DNA form, the CDR3 reads TGTGCCACCAGAACTAGGGTGGAGGAGACCCAGTACTTC. This codes for CATRTRVEETQYF. Filled out from reference TRBV15 and TRBJ2-5, the complete variable domain reads DAMVIQNPRYQVTQFGKPVTLSCSQTLNHNVMYWYQQKSSQAPKLLFHYYDKDFNNEADTPDNFQSRRPNTSFCFLDIRSPGLGDTAMYLCATRTRVEETQYFGPGTRLLVL.

The chain couples TRBV6-5 to TRBJ2-1, with 7 bases identical to TRBD2. In germline, CDR1 is MNHEY, CDR2 SVGAGI. The CDR3 contains 14 residues. The V and J ends lost 5 bases and 6 bases, in that order; junction bases with no gene match: 7. In DNA form, the CDR3 reads TGTGCCAGCAGTCGCTCGGGAGGCTCCAATGAGCAGTTCTTC. Protein sequence: CASSRSGGSNEQFF.

The genes are TRBV5-4 and TRBJ2-5; D is uncertain. The CDR3 loop spans 12 amino acids. Germline V lookup: CDR1 SGHNT, CDR2 YYREEE (reference sequence). Trimming removed 0 bases from V and 5 bases from J, with 5 bases in between. The CDR3 nucleotides read TGTGCCAGCAGCTTGGCAAGGGAGACCCAGTACTTC. This translates into CASSLARETQYF.

The V gene is TRBV5-4, the J gene TRBJ1-2; D possibly corresponds to TRBD1 (5 bases). The ends were cut back, 4 bases at V and 6 bases at J, with 13 bases in the middle. The CDR3 totals 13 residues. The germline V gene encodes CDR1 SGHNT and CDR2 YYREEE (reference sequence). CDR3 coding DNA: TGTGCCAGCAGCCGGGACGCTGCAGATGGCTACACCTTC. This sequence encodes CASSRDAADGYTF.